A single sample gave rise to the 19 T cell receptor beta chains below, sequenced in a study of CD8 T cells in Susac syndrome. Random hexamers were used to reverse transcribe the RNA input (0.5 to 1 ug). TCRdb re-called the immunoSEQ multiplex PCR reads through MiXCR, storing one row per CDR3 protein. The repertoire has about 80,000 distinct CDR3 sequences, 94% of them found once; the top ten carry under 1%. Sequencing was done on a sample of CD8+ T cells from PBMCs. The receptor set was obtained from a human donor with Susac syndrome.

The V gene is TRBV29-1, the J gene TRBJ1-2, with D perhaps matching TRBD1 (6 bases). Germline V gives CDR1 SQVTM, CDR2 ANQGSEA. The CDR3 is 11 amino acids. V was cut by 7 bases and J by 4 bases, with 10 bases left in between. The CDR3 loop is CSDRDIYGYTF. CDR3 DNA: TGCAGCGACCGGGACATCTATGGCTACACCTTC. The full variable domain, rest sourced from reference TRBV29-1 and TRBJ1-2, is SAVISQKPSRDICQRGTSLTIQCQVDSQVTMMFWYRQQPGQSLTLIATANQGSEATYESGFVIDKFPISRPNLTFSTLTVSNMSPEDSSIYLCSDRDIYGYTFGSGTRLTVV.

This chain joins TRBV3-1 and TRBJ2-5; D unclear. Trimming took 0 bases from V and 1 from J, leaving 9 bases between them. Germline CDR1 and CDR2: LGHDT and YNNKEL (reference sequence). The CDR3 contains 15 residues. The CDR3 sequence: CASSQDLSIQETQYF. The CDR3, as DNA: TGTGCCAGCAGCCAAGATCTGAGCATCCAAGAGACCCAGTACTTC.

This clonotype was observed once. The J gene is TRBJ1-2, the V gene TRBV7-9; D is unresolved. In germline, CDR1 is SEHNR, CDR2 FQNEAQ (reference sequence). The CDR3 extends over 14 amino acids. Trimming left V 1 base short and J 1 base short, with 7 bases between. CDR3 protein: CASSLVSSNYGYTF. The CDR3 nucleotides read TGTGCCAGCAGCTTAGTGAGCAGTAACTATGGCTACACCTTC.

The CDR3, as DNA: TGCAGTGGGCGCCAGGGGGGGAGCAATCAGCCCCAGCATTTT. Protein: CSGRQGGSNQPQHF. V is TRBV20-1 and J is TRBJ1-5; 7 bases map to TRBD1. Germline CDR1 is DFQATT and CDR2 is SNEGSKA (reference sequence). The CDR3 is made up of 14 amino acids. J lost 1 base, V lost 7 bases, and 7 bases had no gene match.

V usage is TRBV13 and J usage is TRBJ2-1, with TRBD1 identical over 8 bases. Looked up from germline, CDR1 is PRHDT and CDR2 is FYEKMQ (reference sequence). V dropped 5 bases and J dropped 9; count of bases not matched to a gene: 9. This CDR3 spans 14 amino acids. As DNA, the CDR3 is TGTGCCAGCAGCCCGGACAGGGCCCTCGGTGAGCAGTTCTTC. This translates into CASSPDRALGEQFF.

The CDR3 coding sequence is TGTGCCAGCAAACAGGGCTACGAGCAGTACTTC. Its protein is CASKQGYEQYF. This sequence joins TRBV25-1 and TRBJ2-7; possible D gene TRBD1, 6 bases. The CDR3 spans 11 residues. Trimming took off 7 bases at V and 3 bases at J, with 7 bases between the two ends. Germline lookup yields CDR1 MGHDK and CDR2 SYGVNS.

The chain uses TRBV12-3 or TRBV12-4 and TRBJ2-5, with D possibly matching TRBD2 (6 bases). Trimming left V 6 bases short and J 4 bases short, with 12 bases between. The CDR3 extends over 13 amino acids. CDR3 loop: CASRGPRGETQYF. Here the CDR3 DNA reads TGTGCCAGCAGAGGACCGCGGGGAGAGACCCAGTACTTC.

This clonotype was found a few times. The rearrangement joins TRBV4-1 to TRBJ1-5; no clear D. The CDR3 has 16 amino acids. V gave up 3 bases and J gave up 0 bases, with 12 bases separating them. The germline CDR1 and CDR2 sequences are MGHRA and YSYEKL. The chain's CDR3 is CASSQEGVYSNQPQHF. In nucleotides, the CDR3 is TGCGCCAGCAGCCAGGAAGGTGTCTATAGCAATCAGCCCCAGCATTTT.

This clonotype came up a few times. V usage is TRBV20-1 and J usage is TRBJ2-1; possible D gene TRBD2, 5 bases. The germline V and J ends were trimmed by 0 bases and 6 bases, with 12 bases remaining between them. The CDR3 covers 14 residues. Germline CDR1 reads DFQATT; CDR2 reads SNEGSKA (reference sequence). CDR3 region: CSARDITGTNEQFF. The CDR3 bases are TGCAGTGCTAGAGATATTACGGGAACCAATGAGCAGTTCTTC.

CDR3 protein: CATSVGTVADEQFF. The CDR3 DNA reads as TGTGCCACCTCAGTGGGGACCGTTGCGGATGAGCAGTTCTTC. The gene calls are TRBV15 and TRBJ2-1; D tentatively fits TRBD1 or TRBD2 (5 bases each). Germline V lookup: CDR1 LNHNV, CDR2 YYDKDF (reference sequence). V dropped 8 bases and J dropped 8 bases, with 19 bases sitting between them. CDR3 length: 14 residues.

This clonotype came up once. The V and J genes are TRBV2 and TRBJ1-2; 12 nucleotides agree with TRBD1. V was pared by 5 bases and J by 6 bases, with 4 bases of the junction left unmatched. The CDR3 has 14 amino acids. Germline CDR1 and CDR2: SNHLY and FYNNEI. CDR3 in amino acids: CASSLGQGADGYTF. CDR3 nucleotide sequence: TGTGCCAGCAGTTTGGGACAGGGGGCGGATGGCTACACCTTC.

The chain links TRBV21-1 to TRBJ1-2; the table's D call, TRBD1, has no DNA check behind it. TRBV21-1 is classified as a pseudogene. The CDR3 sequence is 15 residues long. The CDR3 here is CASSSSGHAPPGYTF. The DNA for the CDR3 is TGTGCCAGCAGCTCCTCGGGACACGCTCCGCCTGGCTACACCTTC.

The J gene is TRBJ2-2, the V gene TRBV14; 11 positions match TRBD2. V lost 0 bases, J lost 5 bases, and 5 bases stayed unmatched. CDR1 and CDR2 from the germline V gene are SGHDN and FVKESK. The CDR3 has 17 residues. The CDR3: CASSQDRLAGGTGELFF. The CDR3 nucleotides read TGTGCCAGCAGCCAAGATAGGCTAGCGGGAGGAACCGGGGAGCTGTTTTTT.

J is TRBJ2-1 and V is TRBV15; D possibly corresponds to TRBD1 (6 bases). Germline-derived CDR1 and CDR2 are LNHNV and YYDKDF (reference sequence). This CDR3 comprises 14 residues. The ends were cut back, 4 bases at V and 5 bases at J, with 12 bases in the middle. The CDR3 bases are TGTGCCACCAGCACCCCCGGACAGAACAATGAGCAGTTCTTC. Amino acids: CATSTPGQNNEQFF.

This chain links TRBV28 with TRBJ2-7; TRBD1 matches at 7 bases. Trimming took 5 bases from V and 2 from J; bases not matched to a gene: 9. This CDR3 has 15 amino acids. Germline lookup yields CDR1 MDHEN and CDR2 SYDVKM. The CDR3 sequence is CASSNDREWTYEQYF. The CDR3 DNA follows: TGTGCCAGCAGTAACGACAGGGAATGGACCTACGAGCAGTACTTC.

V usage is TRBV7-9 and J usage is TRBJ1-2; TRBD1 aligns across 7 bases. The CDR3 spans 13 residues. The trim removed 6 bases at V and 5 bases at J, leaving 6 bases unmatched. CDR1 and CDR2 (germline): SEHNR, FQNEAQ (reference sequence). The CDR3 sequence: CASRGQARYGYTF. CDR3 nucleotide sequence: TGTGCCAGCAGAGGACAGGCCCGATATGGCTACACCTTC. Full variable domain (remainder filled in from reference TRBV7-9 and TRBJ1-2): DTGVSQNPRHKITKRGQNVTFRCDPISEHNRLYWYRQTLGQGPEFLTYFQNEAQLEKSRLLSDRFSAERPKGSFSTLEIQRTEQGDSAMYLCASRGQARYGYTFGSGTRLTVV.

The chain couples TRBV4-2 to TRBJ2-5; maybe TRBD1 (7 bases). The CDR3 sequence is 18 residues long. Trimming shortened V by 1 base and J by 5 bases, and 23 bases separated the two germline ends. Germline V gene sequence: CDR1 LGHNA, CDR2 YNFKEQ. The CDR3 region is CASSQGTSLGRGRETQYF. The CDR3 DNA sequence: TGTGCCAGCAGCCAAGGGACCTCCTTGGGCAGGGGGAGGGAGACCCAGTACTTC.

This clonotype was detected once. V is TRBV12-3 or TRBV12-4 and J is TRBJ2-2, with D tentatively TRBD2 (5 bases). The CDR3 runs to 15 residues. V was shortened by 2 bases and J by 4 bases, with 11 bases between the two germline ends. This CDR3 is CASSLRDYITGELFF. DNA for the CDR3: TGTGCCAGCAGTTTACGCGACTATATCACCGGGGAGCTGTTTTTT.

The rearrangement joins TRBV5-1 to TRBJ2-1; TRBD2 matches 12 bases. Germline loops: CDR1 SGHRS, CDR2 YFSETQ. This CDR3 has 15 amino acids. The V gene end was trimmed by 4 bases and the J gene end by 5 bases; junction bases not matched to a gene: 4. The DNA for the CDR3 is TGCGCCAGCAGCCTTGGACTAGCGGGGAACAATGAGCAGTTCTTC. Residues: CASSLGLAGNNEQFF.